One T cell receptor (beta chain) is described in this entry. In the original analysis: The assay estimated nucleated cells by amplifying reference gene primers. Clones were sequenced by immunoSEQ multiplex PCR, and TCRdb holds only the in-frame ones, with some missing. Clone size and V and J calls were adopted from that table, with D and trimming inferred from the DNA. Of roughly 97,000 clones listed, roughly 80% are singletons. The entry originates in a study of blood T cell repertoires in COVID-19. Study in general: Some COVID-19 samples were acute and others convalescent; all came from the United States, Italy and Spain. PBMCs, B-cell-depleted T cells, or T cells were the source of the cDNA or gDNA that made up the material.

The CDR3 has 12 residues. The germline V gene has CDR1 LNHDA and CDR2 SQIVND (reference sequence). Trimming took 6 bases from V and 5 from J, leaving 10 bases between them. Sequencing was performed on peripheral blood. The chain carries TRBV19 and TRBJ1-1; no clear D. This sequence originates from a man aged 55 to 70 with acute or convalescent COVID-19. The CDR3: CASSNWATEAFF. DNA for the CDR3: TGTGCCAGTAGCAACTGGGCGACTGAAGCTTTCTTT. Looking up the rest from reference TRBV19 and TRBJ1-1 gives the full variable domain: DGGITQSPKYLFRKEGQNVTLSCEQNLNHDAMYWYRQDPGQGLRLIYYSQIVNDFQKGDIAEGYSVSREKKESFPLTVTSAQKNPTAFYLCASSNWATEAFFGQGTRLTVV.